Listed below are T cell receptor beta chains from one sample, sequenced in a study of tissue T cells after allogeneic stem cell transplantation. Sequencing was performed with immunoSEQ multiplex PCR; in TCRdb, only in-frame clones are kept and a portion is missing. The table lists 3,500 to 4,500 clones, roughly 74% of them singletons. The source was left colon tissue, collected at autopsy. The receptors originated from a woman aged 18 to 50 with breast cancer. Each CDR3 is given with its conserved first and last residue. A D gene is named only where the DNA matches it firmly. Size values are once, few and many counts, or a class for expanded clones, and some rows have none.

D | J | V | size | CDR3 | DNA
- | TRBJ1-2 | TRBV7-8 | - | CASSLISYGYTF | TGTGCCAGCAGCTTAATAAGCTATGGCTACACCTTC
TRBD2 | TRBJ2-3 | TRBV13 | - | CASSLGGTRKDTQYF | TGTGCCAGCAGCTTAGGGGGGACTAGGAAGGATACGCAGTATTTT
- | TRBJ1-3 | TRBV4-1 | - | CASSQGDTYSSGNTIYF | TGCGCCAGCAGCCAAGGGGATACTTACAGCTCTGGAAACACCATATATTTT
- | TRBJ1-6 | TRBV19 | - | CASRGSSYNSPLHF | TGTGCCAGTAGAGGGAGCTCCTATAATTCACCCCTCCACTTT
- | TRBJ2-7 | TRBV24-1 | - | CATSADDRPSYEQYF | TGTGCCACCAGTGCCGACGACAGGCCCTCCTACGAGCAGTACTTC
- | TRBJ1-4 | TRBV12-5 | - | CASGFRDLGEKLFF | TGTGCTAGTGGTTTCAGGGATTTAGGTGAAAAACTGTTTTTT
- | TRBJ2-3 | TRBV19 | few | CASLGQGTDTQYF | TGTGCCAGTCTAGGGCAGGGCACAGATACGCAGTATTTT
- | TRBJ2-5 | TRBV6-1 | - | CASSEVRTETQYF | TGTGCCAGCAGTGAAGTTCGGACGGAGACCCAGTACTTC
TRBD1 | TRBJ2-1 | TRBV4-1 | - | CASNRGQGEYNEQFF | TGCGCCAGCAATCGAGGACAGGGGGAGTACAATGAGCAGTTCTTC
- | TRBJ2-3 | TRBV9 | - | CASSVMDGTDTQYF | TGTGCCAGCAGCGTAATGGACGGCACAGATACGCAGTATTTT
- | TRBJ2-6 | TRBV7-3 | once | CASSPGQSGANVLTF | TGTGCCAGCAGCCCTGGACAGTCTGGGGCCAACGTCCTGACTTTC
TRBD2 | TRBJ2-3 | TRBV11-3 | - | CASSPGTSGRGDTQYF | TGTGCCAGCAGCCCCGGGACTAGCGGGAGAGGAGATACGCAGTATTTT
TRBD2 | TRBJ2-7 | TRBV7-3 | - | CASSPGTSGSYEQYF | TGTGCCAGCAGCCCTGGGACTAGCGGGAGCTACGAGCAGTACTTC
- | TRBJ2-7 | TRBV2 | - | CASRGWQGSGEQYF | TGTGCCAGCCGAGGATGGCAGGGTTCAGGGGAGCAGTACTTC
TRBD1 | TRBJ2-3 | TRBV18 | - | CASSSGTGGDTQYF | TGTGCCAGCTCATCCGGGACAGGGGGAGATACGCAGTATTTT
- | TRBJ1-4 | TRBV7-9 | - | CASSPRQTEKLFF | TGTGCCAGCAGCCCCCGACAGACGGAAAAACTGTTTTTT
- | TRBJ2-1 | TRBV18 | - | CATSLRDNEQFF | TGTGCCACCTCACTAAGGGATAATGAGCAGTTCTTC
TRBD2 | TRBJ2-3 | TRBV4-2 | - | CASSQYNHAGTSGRDSDTQYF | TGTGCCAGCAGCCAGTACAACCACGCCGGGACTAGCGGGAGAGATTCAGATACGCAGTATTTT
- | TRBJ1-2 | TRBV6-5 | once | CASSYTRDTYGYTF | TGTGCCAGCAGTTACACCCGGGACACCTATGGCTACACCTTC
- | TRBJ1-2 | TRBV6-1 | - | CASSDRWQNYGYTF | TGTGCCAGCAGTGACCGGTGGCAGAACTATGGCTACACCTTC
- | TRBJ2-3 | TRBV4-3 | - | CASSQELARGTDTQYF | TGCGCCAGCAGCCAAGAGCTTGCCCGGGGCACAGATACGCAGTATTTT
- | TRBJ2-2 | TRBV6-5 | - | CASSYDSGTGELFF | TGTGCCAGCAGTTACGACAGCGGCACCGGGGAGCTGTTTTTT
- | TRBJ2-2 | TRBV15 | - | CATSRGGQRLAGELFF | TGTGCCACCAGCAGAGGCGGACAGCGGTTGGCCGGGGAGCTGTTTTTT
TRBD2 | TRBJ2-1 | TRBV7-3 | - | CASSLIAGTYNEQFF | TGTGCCAGCAGCTTAATAGCGGGCACCTACAATGAGCAGTTCTTC
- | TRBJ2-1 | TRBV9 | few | CASSSGLQSYNEQFF | TGTGCCAGCAGCTCAGGACTACAGTCCTACAATGAGCAGTTCTTC
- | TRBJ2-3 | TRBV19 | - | CASSPGRTEVTDTQYF | TGTGCCAGTAGCCCCGGCCGGACAGAAGTCACAGATACGCAGTATTTT
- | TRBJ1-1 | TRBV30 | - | CAWSARGGNTEAFF | TGTGCCTGGAGTGCTCGCGGGGGCAACACTGAAGCTTTCTTT
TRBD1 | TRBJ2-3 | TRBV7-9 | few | CASRLRGPGLYTQYF | TGTGCCAGCAGACTCAGGGGGCCGGGGCTGTATACGCAGTATTTT
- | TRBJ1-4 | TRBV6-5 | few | CASSYKGGRNEKLFF | TGTGCCAGCAGTTATAAGGGAGGCAGGAATGAAAAACTGTTTTTT
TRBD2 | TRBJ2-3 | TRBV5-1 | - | CASSYERGGTDTQYF | TGCGCCAGCAGCTATGAGCGGGGGGGCACAGATACGCAGTATTTT
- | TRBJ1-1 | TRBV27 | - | CASSPYGRTVLNTEAFF | TGTGCCAGCAGTCCGTACGGTAGGACAGTCCTGAACACTGAAGCTTTCTTT
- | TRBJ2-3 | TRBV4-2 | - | CASSQGADTQYF | TGTGCCAGCAGCCAAGGGGCAGATACGCAGTATTTT
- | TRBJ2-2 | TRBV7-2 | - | CASSLAGASGELFF | TGTGCCAGCAGCTTAGCGGGGGCCAGCGGGGAGCTGTTTTTT
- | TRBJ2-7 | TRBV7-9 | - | CASSLGQLTYEQYF | TGTGCCAGCAGCTTGGGACAACTAACCTACGAGCAGTACTTC
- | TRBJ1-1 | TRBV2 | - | CASSENGQEAFF | TGTGCCAGCAGTGAAAACGGACAGGAAGCTTTCTTT
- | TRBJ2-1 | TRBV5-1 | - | CASSLDPRGNEQFF | TGCGCCAGCAGCTTGGACCCGCGGGGCAATGAGCAGTTCTTC
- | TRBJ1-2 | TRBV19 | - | CASSWVGTTYGYTF | TGTGCCAGTAGTTGGGTCGGGACAACATATGGCTACACCTTC
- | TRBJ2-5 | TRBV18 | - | CASSPRAVAETQYF | TGTGCCAGCTCACCACGGGCAGTGGCAGAGACCCAGTACTTC
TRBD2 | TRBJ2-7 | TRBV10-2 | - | CASFGLAGSEQYF | TGCGCCAGCTTCGGACTAGCGGGAAGCGAGCAGTACTTC
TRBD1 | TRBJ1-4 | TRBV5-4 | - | CASSPGQSSTNEKLFF | TGTGCCAGCAGCCCGGGACAGTCATCAACTAATGAAAAACTGTTTTTT
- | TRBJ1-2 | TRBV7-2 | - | CASSLSRQTSNYGYTF | TGTGCCAGCAGCTTATCTCGGCAGACTTCTAACTATGGCTACACCTTC
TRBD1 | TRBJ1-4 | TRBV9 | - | CASSVQGGEGEKLFF | TGTGCCAGCAGCGTTCAAGGGGGCGAGGGTGAAAAACTGTTTTTT
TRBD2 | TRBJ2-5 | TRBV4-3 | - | CASSPGLAGEETQYF | TGCGCCAGCAGCCCGGGACTAGCGGGGGAAGAGACCCAGTACTTC
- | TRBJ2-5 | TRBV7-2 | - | CASSFQETQYF | TGTGCCAGCAGCTTCCAAGAGACCCAGTACTTC
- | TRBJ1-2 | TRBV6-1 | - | CASSEYGYGYTF | TGTGCCAGCAGTGAATATGGGTATGGCTACACCTTC
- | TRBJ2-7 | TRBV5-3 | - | CARSLTFYEQYF | TGTGCCAGAAGCTTGACTTTCTACGAGCAGTACTTC
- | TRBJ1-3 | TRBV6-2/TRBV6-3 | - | CASSTPGRGGGNTIYF | TGTGCCAGCAGTACACCCGGAAGGGGAGGCGGAAACACCATATATTTT
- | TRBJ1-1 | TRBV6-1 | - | CASSEGAGDWGEAFF | TGTGCCAGCAGTGAGGGGGCAGGGGATTGGGGTGAAGCTTTCTTT
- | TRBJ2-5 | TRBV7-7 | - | CASSPGSGGETQYF | TGTGCTAGCTCCCCCGGGAGCGGCGGAGAGACCCAGTACTTC
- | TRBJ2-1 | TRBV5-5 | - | CASSPDRDSLYNEQFF | TGTGCCAGCAGCCCGGACCGGGACTCACTCTACAATGAGCAGTTCTTC
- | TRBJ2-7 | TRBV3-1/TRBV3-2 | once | CASSQDFDSYEQYF | TGTGCCAGCAGCCAAGATTTTGACTCCTACGAGCAGTACTTC
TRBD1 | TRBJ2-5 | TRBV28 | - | CASNPGRTGTTQYF | TGTGCCAGCAACCCAGGCCGGACAGGAACGACCCAGTACTTC
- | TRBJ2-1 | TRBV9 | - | CASSVDLGTYNEQFF | TGTGCCAGCAGCGTAGATCTAGGAACCTACAATGAGCAGTTCTTC